This T cell receptor delta chain was retrieved from a study of gamma-delta chains in newborns, infants, children. Study overall: Microbial exposure reportedly drives polyclonal innate γδ T cell expansion after birth.

Of note for this clone: This could be a read error, since a much larger clone is one nucleotide away.

This CDR3 is 18 amino acids long. Trimming took 2 bases from V and 0 from J; bases not matched to a gene: 9. CDR1 GEAIGNYY and CDR2 EKD come from the germline V gene. TCRdb re-processed the reads via CATT. The sample gives more than 7,000 delta-chain clones, around 21% of which show up once; around 4% is in the top ten. The V call is TRDV2, the J call TRDJ1; 12 bases match TRDD3. The sequence derives from a child who was a newborn, infant or young child, either healthy, febrile or measles-vaccinated (not recorded which). The sample consisted of blood. CDR3 DNA sequence: TGTGCCTGTGACAGGGGTACTGGGGGATACAAAAACACCGATAAACTCATCTTT. This sequence encodes CACDRGTGGYKNTDKLIF.